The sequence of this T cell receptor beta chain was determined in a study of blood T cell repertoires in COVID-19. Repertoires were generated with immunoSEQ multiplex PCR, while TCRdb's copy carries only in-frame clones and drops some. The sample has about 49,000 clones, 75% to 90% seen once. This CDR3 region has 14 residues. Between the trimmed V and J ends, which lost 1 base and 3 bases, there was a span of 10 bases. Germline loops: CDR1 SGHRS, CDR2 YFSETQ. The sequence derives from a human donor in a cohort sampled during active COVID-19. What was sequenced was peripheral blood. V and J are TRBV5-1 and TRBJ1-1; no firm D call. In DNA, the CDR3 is TGCGCCAGCAGCTTGAACGTGGGAGACACTGAAGCTTTCTTT. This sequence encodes CASSLNVGDTEAFF.